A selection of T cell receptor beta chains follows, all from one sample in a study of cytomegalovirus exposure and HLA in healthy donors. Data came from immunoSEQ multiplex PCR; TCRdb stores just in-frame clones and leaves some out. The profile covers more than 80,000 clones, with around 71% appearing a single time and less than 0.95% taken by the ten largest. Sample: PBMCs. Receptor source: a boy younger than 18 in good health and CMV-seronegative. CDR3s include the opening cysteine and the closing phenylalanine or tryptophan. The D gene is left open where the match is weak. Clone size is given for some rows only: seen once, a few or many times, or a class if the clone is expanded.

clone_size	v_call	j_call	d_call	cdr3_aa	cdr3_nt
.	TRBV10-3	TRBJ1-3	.	CAISDSSGNTIYF	TGTGCCATCAGTGACAGCTCTGGAAACACCATATATTTT
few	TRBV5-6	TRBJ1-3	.	CASSRGEGTIYF	TGTGCCAGCAGCCGGGGAGAAGGAACCATATATTTT
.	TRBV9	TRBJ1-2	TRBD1	CASRGTENYGYTF	TGTGCCAGCAGGGGGACAGAGAACTATGGCTACACCTTC
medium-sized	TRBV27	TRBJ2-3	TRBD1	CASSRDRVTDTQYF	TGTGCCAGCAGTCGGGACAGGGTCACAGATACGCAGTATTTT
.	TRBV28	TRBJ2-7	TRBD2	CASSTGREGHYEQYF	TGTGCCAGCAGCACCGGGCGGGAGGGCCACTACGAGCAGTACTTC
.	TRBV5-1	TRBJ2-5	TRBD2	CASSLAGSSGVIYETQYF	TGCGCCAGCAGCTTGGCCGGTTCTAGCGGGGTTATATATGAGACCCAGTACTTC
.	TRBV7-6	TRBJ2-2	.	CASSLLGGALNTGELFF	TGTGCCAGCAGCTTATTAGGAGGGGCGTTGAACACCGGGGAGCTGTTTTTT
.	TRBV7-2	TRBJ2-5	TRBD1	CASSLDRGRRETQYF	TGTGCCAGCAGCTTAGACAGGGGGCGTAGGGAGACCCAGTACTTC
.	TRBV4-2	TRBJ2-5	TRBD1	CASSPRTGVGRETQYF	TGTGCCAGCAGCCCGCGGACAGGGGTCGGCCGAGAGACCCAGTACTTC
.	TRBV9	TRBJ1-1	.	CASGEGGNTEAFF	TGTGCCAGCGGGGAGGGGGGGAACACTGAAGCTTTCTTT
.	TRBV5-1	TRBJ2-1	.	CASSLGGSYNEQFF	TGCGCCAGCAGCTTGGGAGGATCCTACAATGAGCAGTTCTTC
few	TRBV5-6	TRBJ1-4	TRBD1	CASSKDRGLNEKLFF	TGTGCCAGCAGCAAGGACAGGGGGTTGAATGAAAAACTGTTTTTT
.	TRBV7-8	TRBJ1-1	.	CASSFRAGTGSHWEAFF	TGTGCCAGCAGCTTTAGAGCGGGAACAGGATCACACTGGGAAGCTTTCTTT
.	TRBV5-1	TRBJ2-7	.	CASSLRGGSYEQYF	TGCGCCAGCAGCTTGAGGGGGGGGAGCTACGAGCAGTACTTC
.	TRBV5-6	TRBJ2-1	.	CASSLFGGSYNEQFF	TGTGCCAGCAGCTTGTTCGGCGGTTCCTACAATGAGCAGTTCTTC
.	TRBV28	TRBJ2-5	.	CASSSPGEVETQYF	TGTGCCAGCAGTTCCCCGGGGGAGGTGGAGACCCAGTACTTC
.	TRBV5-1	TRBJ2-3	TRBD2	CASSLGLAVGDTQYF	TGCGCCAGCAGCTTGGGACTAGCGGTTGGAGATACGCAGTATTTT
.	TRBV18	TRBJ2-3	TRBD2	CASSRLAGGPEDTQYF	TGTGCCAGCTCACGACTAGCGGGGGGGCCAGAAGATACGCAGTATTTT
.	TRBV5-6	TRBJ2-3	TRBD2	CASSLLTSGGTFSTDTQYF	TGTGCCAGCAGCCTATTAACTAGCGGGGGGACCTTCAGCACAGATACGCAGTATTTT
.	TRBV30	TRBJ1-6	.	CAWVTGYNSPLHF	TGTGCCTGGGTGACAGGTTATAATTCACCCCTCCACTTT
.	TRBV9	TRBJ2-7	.	CASSVEMVPLGSYEQYF	TGTGCCAGCAGCGTAGAGATGGTTCCACTCGGGTCCTACGAGCAGTACTTC
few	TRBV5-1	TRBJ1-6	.	CASSSTSGSAYNSPLHF	TGCGCCAGCAGCTCCACTTCAGGGTCCGCCTATAATTCACCCCTCCACTTT
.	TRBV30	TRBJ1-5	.	CAWSMTESNQPQHF	TGTGCCTGGAGTATGACAGAGAGCAATCAGCCCCAGCATTTT
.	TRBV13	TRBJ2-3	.	CASSGTHPSTDTQYF	TGTGCCAGCAGCGGTACACACCCTAGCACAGATACGCAGTATTTT
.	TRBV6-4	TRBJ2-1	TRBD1	CATKSQGVDNEQFF	TGTGCCACCAAGTCACAGGGGGTGGACAATGAGCAGTTCTTC
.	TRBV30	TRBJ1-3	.	CAWSVQGGNTIYF	TGTGCCTGGAGTGTACAGGGAGGAAACACCATATATTTT